This T cell receptor (beta chain) came from a study of human thymus T cells. Obtained as resections during corrective heart surgery, the thymus tissue was then studied. Measured with immunoSEQ multiplex PCR; TCRdb has only the in-frame clones, and not every one. Seen here are roughly 130,000 clones, around 94% observed once, and the top ten hold 0.02% to 0.025%. Broader study findings: Use of V and J genes seemed skewed within the thymic and blood repertoires. Unrelated individuals were reported by related research to share highly overlapping thymic repertoires.

A word on this clone: Its target is unknown. Compared with germline, one end of the junction differs, possibly owing to a read error.

Sequences were obtained from thymus tissue. This receptor was taken from a boy younger than two with a congenital heart defect but otherwise immunologically healthy.

The CDR3 loop is CASSLAGGSSCEQYF. The CDR3 nucleotides read TGTGCCAGCAGCTTAGCGGGGGGTTCATCCTGCGAGCAGTACTTC. This chain links TRBV7-8 with TRBJ2-7, with D maybe TRBD2 (6 bases). CDR3 size: 15 residues. Germline values: CDR1 SGHVS, CDR2 FQNEAQ.